The 28 T cell receptor beta chains reported below all come from one sample, sequenced in a study of CD8+ T cells in alopecia areata. Sequencing used cDNA as its template, made by extracting RNA and reverse transcribing it. TCRdb's table, derived via immunoSEQ multiplex PCR, lists solely in-frame clones and lacks some. The table records some 16,000 clones, 50% to 65% of them present only once. Peripheral blood and lesional scalp punch biopsies were taken from alopecia areata patients. Sequencing input: skin. Every receptor here comes from a human donor with alopecia areata.

The chain links TRBV14 to TRBJ1-1, with D tentatively TRBD1 (5 bases). The CDR3 runs 15 residues. In germline, CDR1 is SGHDN, CDR2 FVKESK. V lost 2 bases, J lost 0 bases, and 10 bases lay in between. This CDR3 reads CASSQRGGLNTEAFF. CDR3 DNA: TGTGCCAGCAGCCAAAGGGGAGGCCTGAACACTGAAGCTTTCTTT.

This rearrangement joins TRBV4-2 to TRBJ2-2, with 8 bases that match TRBD1. Unmatched junction bases numbered 8, after V lost 4 bases and J lost 4 bases. This CDR3 comprises 16 residues. In germline, CDR1 is LGHNA, CDR2 YNFKEQ. CDR3 region: CASSPGQGAITGELFF. The DNA of the CDR3 is TGTGCCAGCAGCCCAGGCCAGGGGGCGATCACCGGGGAGCTGTTTTTT.

This clone was counted between two and nine times. This chain joins TRBV5-1 and TRBJ2-1, with 11 bases that match TRBD2. V lost 4 bases to trimming and J lost 6 bases; unmatched junction nucleotides: 15. Germline CDR1 reads SGHRS; CDR2 reads YFSETQ. CDR3 length: 18 amino acids. This CDR3 reads CASSPPPVVSGRGNEQFF. DNA for the CDR3: TGCGCCAGCAGCCCACCCCCGGTCGTTAGCGGGAGGGGCAATGAGCAGTTCTTC.

The gene calls are TRBV10-3 and TRBJ2-7, with 10 bases identical to TRBD2. The CDR3 spans 17 residues. Germline V gene lookup returns CDR1 ENHRY and CDR2 SYGVKD. After removal of 9 bases from V and 3 bases from J, the junction contained 17 bases not matched to a gene. The DNA for the CDR3 is TGTGCCATGAGCAGACAAAGGATAGCGGGAGGACGCTACGAGCAGTACTTC. As protein: CAMSRQRIAGGRYEQYF.

The gene calls are TRBV13 and TRBJ2-7, with D perhaps assigned TRBD1 or TRBD2 (5 bases each). The ends were cut back, 0 bases at V and 4 bases at J, with 25 bases in the middle. The V gene's germline CDR1 is PRHDT and CDR2 FYEKMQ (reference sequence). The CDR3 is 19 residues long. CDR3: CASSLGPTNPGTTPYEQYF. CDR3 nucleotides: TGTGCCAGCAGCTTAGGCCCCACCAATCCCGGGACCACACCATACGAGCAGTACTTC.

The chain employs TRBV6-6 and TRBJ2-1, with D uncertain. V was clipped by 6 bases and J by 4 bases, with 10 bases between them. The CDR3 has 13 amino acids. CDR1 MNHNY and CDR2 SVGAGI come from the germline V gene (reference sequence). The CDR3, as DNA: TGTGCCAGCAGACGACTGTTTTACAATGAGCAGTTCTTC. Residues: CASRRLFYNEQFF.

This chain connects TRBV2 to TRBJ1-2, with TRBD1 matching 7 bases. The CDR3 contains 15 residues. Per germline, CDR1 SNHLY and CDR2 FYNNEI. V was clipped by 5 bases and J by 2 bases; unmatched bases: 8. The CDR3 nucleotides read TGTGCCAGCAGTCTGCGACAGGGACCAAACTATGGCTACACCTTC. It yields the protein CASSLRQGPNYGYTF. The entire variable domain, with the rest obtained from reference TRBV2 and TRBJ1-2, is as follows: EPEVTQTPSHQVTQMGQEVILRCVPISNHLYFYWYRQILGQKVEFLVSFYNNEISEKSEIFDDQFSVERPDGSNFTLKIRSTKLEDSAMYFCASSLRQGPNYGYTFGSGTRLTVV.

The chain couples TRBV5-4 to TRBJ2-5, with TRBD1 identical over 7 bases. Germline CDR1 and CDR2: SGHNT and YYREEE (reference sequence). The CDR3 spans 15 residues. V lost 0 bases to trimming and J lost 3 bases; unmatched junction nucleotides: 5. The CDR3 reads CASSLGGDREETQYF. The DNA of the CDR3 is TGTGCCAGCAGCTTGGGGGGAGACAGGGAAGAGACCCAGTACTTC.

This chain connects TRBV28 to TRBJ2-5; 7 bases match TRBD1. Germline lookup yields CDR1 MDHEN and CDR2 SYDVKM. Unmatched junction bases numbered 2, after V lost 6 bases and J lost 1 base. The CDR3 sequence is 13 residues long. The CDR3 bases are TGTGCCAGCAGCCGACAGGGCCAAGAGACCCAGTACTTC. Translation gives CASSRQGQETQYF.

The CDR3 nucleotides read TGTGCCAGCAGTTACAGGCCAGGGCGGAGCTATGGCTACACCTTC. Translating gives CASSYRPGRSYGYTF. This chain connects TRBV6-5 to TRBJ1-2; perhaps TRBD1 as D (5 bases). Per the germline V gene, CDR1 is MNHEY and CDR2 is SVGAGI. V lost 2 bases to trimming and J lost 4 bases, with 14 bases between them. The CDR3 spans 15 residues.

The J gene is TRBJ1-1, the V gene TRBV29-1; TRBD1 aligns across 8 bases. The V gene's germline CDR1 is SQVTM and CDR2 ANQGSEA. CDR3 length: 12 amino acids. V dropped 4 bases and J dropped 7; count of bases not matched to a gene: 5. In nucleotides, the CDR3 is TGCAGCGTTGGTAGACAGGGGCGTGAAGCTTTCTTT. Its protein product is CSVGRQGREAFF.

The chain combines TRBV15 with TRBJ2-3; 7 bases agree with TRBD2. Germline V lookup: CDR1 LNHNV, CDR2 YYDKDF (reference sequence). V was pared by 1 base and J by 6 bases, with 10 bases of the junction left unmatched. The CDR3 spans 16 residues. CDR3 in DNA: TGTGCCACCAGCAGAGCCGGGGGGAGCCATAAGGATACGCAGTATTTT. Its translation: CATSRAGGSHKDTQYF. The whole variable domain, remainder taken from reference TRBV15 and TRBJ2-3, is DAMVIQNPRYQVTQFGKPVTLSCSQTLNHNVMYWYQQKSSQAPKLLFHYYDKDFNNEADTPDNFQSRRPNTSFCFLDIRSPGLGDTAMYLCATSRAGGSHKDTQYFGPGTRLTVL.

The J gene is TRBJ2-1, the V gene TRBV5-1; a weak D match, TRBD1 (6 bases). The V and J ends lost 3 bases and 8 bases respectively, with 6 bases between them. Germline CDR1 is SGHRS and CDR2 is YFSETQ. The CDR3 has 11 amino acids. The CDR3 coding sequence is TGCGCCAGCAGCTACAGGGATGAGCAGTTCTTC. Translated: CASSYRDEQFF.

V is TRBV5-4 and J is TRBJ1-1; TRBD1 agrees at 9 bases. V trimming: 4 bases; J trimming: 4 bases; junction bases outside the gene matches: 5. Per the germline V gene, CDR1 is SGHNT and CDR2 is YYREEE (reference sequence). The CDR3 contains 14 residues. This CDR3 reads CASSGWDRATEAFF. The CDR3 DNA reads TGTGCCAGCAGCGGCTGGGACAGGGCCACTGAAGCTTTCTTT.

The chain couples TRBV11-2 to TRBJ2-7, with TRBD2 as a possible D gene (6 bases). The V and J ends lost 0 bases and 0 bases respectively, with 12 bases between them. CDR3 length equals 16 residues. Germline values: CDR1 SGHAT, CDR2 FQNNGV. The CDR3 sequence is CASSLERGRYSYEQYF. The CDR3 coding sequence is TGTGCCAGCAGCTTAGAGCGGGGCAGGTACTCCTACGAGCAGTACTTC.

This clone was counted only a few times. The chain has TRBV6-1 and TRBJ1-2; D unresolved. Per the germline V gene, CDR1 is MNHNS and CDR2 is SASEGT. V lost 7 bases and J lost 4, with 13 bases in between. The length of the CDR3 is 13 residues. The chain's CDR3 is CASTWTAGYGYTF. Here the CDR3 DNA reads TGTGCCAGCACATGGACGGCGGGCTATGGCTACACCTTC.

This clone was recorded a few times. The gene calls are TRBV25-1 and TRBJ1-1; D unclear. Between the trimmed V and J ends, which lost 5 bases and 0 bases, there was a span of 7 bases. The CDR3 has 13 residues. Germline-derived CDR1 and CDR2 are MGHDK and SYGVNS. In nucleotides, the CDR3 is TGTGCCAGCAGTTTAGACATGAACACTGAAGCTTTCTTT. Encoded protein: CASSLDMNTEAFF.

V is TRBV5-1 and J is TRBJ1-1, with 7 positions matching TRBD1. V lost 0 bases, J lost 4 bases, and 9 bases stayed unmatched. CDR3 length: 16 residues. The germline V gene encodes CDR1 SGHRS and CDR2 YFSETQ. The CDR3 nucleotides read TGCGCCAGCAGCTTGGTAGTTGGCCAGGGGGGCACTGAAGCTTTCTTT. The encoded protein is CASSLVVGQGGTEAFF.

This chain joins TRBV7-3 and TRBJ2-7; 9 bases align to TRBD2. The V gene end was trimmed by 0 bases and the J gene end by 6 bases; junction bases not matched to a gene: 6. The CDR3 extends over 15 amino acids. Germline V gene sequence: CDR1 SGHTA, CDR2 FQGTGA. CDR3 in amino acids: CASSLTLASGAEQYF. The CDR3 DNA is TGTGCCAGCAGCTTAACGCTTGCTAGCGGGGCCGAGCAGTACTTC.

The chain recombines TRBV19 with TRBJ2-6; D not resolved. CDR3 size: 16 residues. CDR1 is LNHDA, CDR2 SQIVND, per germline (reference sequence). Trimming took 0 bases from V and 2 from J, leaving 8 bases between them. Here the CDR3 reads CASSIEHNPGANVLTF. CDR3 sequence (DNA): TGTGCCAGTAGTATAGAACATAATCCTGGGGCCAACGTCCTGACTTTC.

J is TRBJ1-2 and V is TRBV5-4, with 7 bases that match TRBD1. CDR3 length: 18 residues. V trimming: 1 base; J trimming: 5 bases; junction bases outside the gene matches: 17. Germline V gene sequence: CDR1 SGHNT, CDR2 YYREEE (reference sequence). The CDR3 DNA follows: TGTGCCAGCAGCTTGTCTGGGGCCATAGCGACAGGGAGTTATGGCTACACCTTC. Its translation is CASSLSGAIATGSYGYTF.

The gene calls are TRBV7-8 and TRBJ1-1; D remains ambiguous. V was pared by 8 bases and J by 1 base, with 14 bases between. This CDR3 has 14 amino acids. Looked up from germline, CDR1 is SGHVS and CDR2 is FQNEAQ. The CDR3 sequence: CASFPGLPNTEAFF. Here the CDR3 DNA reads TGTGCCAGCTTCCCCGGGCTGCCGAACACTGAAGCTTTCTTT. Variable domain in full (rest from reference TRBV7-8 and TRBJ1-1): GAGVSQSPRYKVAKRGQDVALRCDPISGHVSLFWYQQALGQGPEFLTYFQNEAQLDKSGLPSDRFFAERPEGSVSTLKIQRTQQEDSAVYLCASFPGLPNTEAFFGQGTRLTVV.

The chain links TRBV10-1 to TRBJ2-3; 13 nucleotides agree with TRBD2. The germline V gene encodes CDR1 WNHNN and CDR2 SYGVQD (reference sequence). Unmatched junction bases numbered 3, after V lost 5 bases and J lost 4 bases. The CDR3 covers 15 residues. The CDR3 loop is CASSPGLAGADTQYF. The CDR3 DNA sequence: TGCGCCAGCAGTCCTGGACTAGCGGGAGCAGATACGCAGTATTTT.

The chain carries TRBV7-8 and TRBJ2-5, with 12 bases that match TRBD2. Trimming took 3 bases from V and 0 from J; bases not matched to a gene: 2. In germline, CDR1 is SGHVS, CDR2 FQNEAQ. The CDR3 is made up of 16 amino acids. The CDR3 is CASSFTSGRYQETQYF. In nucleotides, the CDR3 is TGTGCCAGCAGCTTTACTAGCGGGAGGTACCAAGAGACCCAGTACTTC.

The genes are TRBV21-1 and TRBJ1-5; the table's TRBD1 call for D was not verified on the DNA. TRBV21-1 is assigned pseudogene status. The CDR3 runs to 13 residues. The CDR3 reads CASWGRSNQPQHF. As DNA, the CDR3 is TGTGCCAGCTGGGGGCGTTCCAATCAGCCCCAGCATTTT.

The chain carries TRBV6-4 and TRBJ1-1; D might be TRBD1 (6 bases). The germline V and J ends were trimmed by 1 base and 6 bases, with 9 bases remaining between them. Germline V gene sequence: CDR1 MRHNA, CDR2 SNTAGT. CDR3 length: 13 amino acids. CDR3: CASSDFRGAEAFF. Here the CDR3 DNA reads TGTGCCAGCAGTGACTTTAGGGGGGCTGAAGCTTTCTTT.

This clone is medium-sized within its sample. The rearrangement joins TRBV18 to TRBJ2-5; D unresolved. The CDR3 spans 12 residues. V was clipped by 3 bases and J by 7 bases, with 9 bases between them. Germline V gives CDR1 KGHSH, CDR2 LQKENI. CDR3 loop: CASSPPQRTQYF. The DNA of the CDR3 is TGTGCCAGCTCACCCCCCCAGCGGACCCAGTACTTC.

This clone was picked up a small number of times. The V gene is TRBV6-1, the J gene TRBJ2-7; D gene uncertain. CDR3 length: 15 amino acids. V dropped 2 bases and J dropped 7 bases, with 18 bases sitting between them. Germline CDR1 reads MNHNS; CDR2 reads SASEGT. The CDR3 sequence is CASSEYGNNYREQYF. In DNA, the CDR3 is TGTGCCAGCAGTGAATATGGGAACAACTATCGGGAGCAGTACTTC.